The 22 T cell receptor beta chains given below trace back to one sample, sequenced in a study of molecular identifiers for immune sequencing clone quantification. TCRdb itself ran the PCR reads through MiXCR, one entry per CDR3 protein. Here the sample spans about 510,000 distinct CDR3 sequences, about a fifth being singletons. Sequenced: naive CD8+ T cells from blood, with Jurkat cell RNA spiked in. The subset: FACS-sorted CD8+CD4-CCR7+CD45RA+ naive T cells. These receptors all come from a human donor in good health. Some libraries in this study had Jurkat cell RNA spiked in.

This clonotype was seen a few times. V gene TRBV13 combines with J gene TRBJ2-2, with 8 bases aligning to TRBD2. V shed 7 bases and J 7 bases; nucleotides not matched to a gene: 11. The CDR3 covers 15 residues. CDR1 and CDR2 (germline): PRHDT, FYEKMQ (reference sequence). This CDR3 is CASTTAGGRGGELFF. CDR3 in DNA: TGTGCCAGCACTACCGCGGGGGGCCGAGGCGGGGAGCTGTTTTTT.

This clonotype was counted once. A clone one base away is much larger, so this may be a read error. CDR3 sequence reads: CAWDLGGGQETQYF. CDR3 nucleotides: TGTGCCTGGGACCTAGGGGGCGGGCAAGAGACCCAGTACTTC. The J gene is TRBJ2-5, the V gene TRBV30; 7 bases are shared with TRBD1. The junction had 8 bases not matched to a gene; V was cut back by 5 bases and J by 2 bases. Germline V gene sequence: CDR1 GTSNPN, CDR2 SVGIG (reference sequence). This CDR3 has 14 amino acids.

At least ten counts were recorded for this clonotype. The V and J genes are TRBV7-9 and TRBJ2-5; D remains ambiguous. In germline, CDR1 is SEHNR, CDR2 FQNEAQ (reference sequence). With 5 bases removed from V and 2 bases from J, the gap between germline ends came to 12 bases. The CDR3 spans 14 residues. DNA of the CDR3: TGTGCCAGCAGCGGAGCCGACCGACAAGAGACCCAGTACTTC. Its protein is CASSGADRQETQYF.

As concerns this clonotype: A much bigger clone sits one base away, suggesting this may be a read error. The chain's CDR3 is CNVEEGDTEQFF. The DNA of the CDR3 is TGCAACGTTGAAGAAGGTGACACTGAGCAGTTCTTC. This chain uses TRBV29-1 with TRBJ2-1, with D hard to call. CDR3 length: 12 amino acids. CDR1 and CDR2 (germline): SQVTM, ANQGSEA.

The chain uses TRBV9 and TRBJ2-3; TRBD2 aligns across 7 bases. The CDR3 covers 14 residues. Germline V gene lookup returns CDR1 SGDLS and CDR2 YYNGEE. With V trimmed by 4 bases and J by 4 bases, 6 bases remained unmatched. CDR3 amino acids: CASSPGGGADTQYF. The CDR3 nucleotides read TGTGCCAGCAGCCCCGGCGGGGGAGCAGATACGCAGTATTTT.

This clonotype was seen more than once but under ten times. The chain recombines TRBV3-1 with TRBJ2-7; D uncertain. The V gene lost 3 bases and the J gene lost 3 bases, with 9 bases spanning the gap. The CDR3 is 13 amino acids. Germline values: CDR1 LGHDT, CDR2 YNNKEL (reference sequence). The CDR3 DNA reads as TGTGCCAGCAGCCATTCGGGTTTCTACGAGCAGTACTTC. Its protein product is CASSHSGFYEQYF.

This clonotype was detected many times. The rearrangement links TRBV28 to TRBJ1-5; 7 bases fit TRBD1. CDR1 and CDR2 (germline): MDHEN, SYDVKM. CDR3 size: 15 residues. Trimming took 6 bases from V and 2 from J; bases not matched to a gene: 7. The CDR3 is CASSKQGFGNQPQHF. CDR3 coding DNA: TGTGCCAGCAGCAAACAGGGGTTTGGCAATCAGCCCCAGCATTTT.

The chain has TRBV27 and TRBJ1-5; D is uncertain. The CDR3 covers 15 residues. With 0 bases removed from V and 4 bases from J, the gap between germline ends came to 10 bases. Germline CDR1 reads MNHEY; CDR2 reads SMNVEV (reference sequence). The CDR3: CASSLSLGLNQPQHF. The DNA of the CDR3 is TGTGCCAGCAGTTTATCGTTAGGGTTGAATCAGCCCCAGCATTTT.

A word on this clonotype: A much larger clonotype is one base distant, so this may be a read error. The chain carries TRBV14 and TRBJ2-7; 7 positions agree with TRBD1. Germline V gives CDR1 SGHDN, CDR2 FVKESK. This CDR3 is built from 15 residues. V gave up 0 bases and J gave up 5 bases; unmatched junction bases: 7. The chain's CDR3 is CASSQDETGYHEQYF. CDR3 DNA: TGTGCCAGCAGCCAAGATGAGACAGGGTACCACGAGCAGTACTTC.

This clonotype was recorded at least ten times. J is TRBJ1-6 and V is TRBV5-1; 7 bases are shared with TRBD1. The germline CDR1 and CDR2 sequences are SGHRS and YFSETQ. Unmatched junction bases numbered 7, after V lost 4 bases and J lost 3 bases. This CDR3 has 16 residues. This CDR3 is CASSPARDSYNSPLHF. The CDR3 DNA follows: TGCGCCAGCAGCCCGGCCCGGGACAGCTATAATTCACCCCTCCACTTT. Full variable domain (rest looked up from reference TRBV5-1 and TRBJ1-6): KAGVTQTPRYLIKTRGQQVTLSCSPISGHRSVSWYQQTPGQGLQFLFEYFSETQRNKGNFPGRFSGRQFSNSRSEMNVSTLELGDSALYLCASSPARDSYNSPLHFGNGTRLTVT.

In this sample, this clonotype turned up once. This chain connects TRBV11-2 to TRBJ2-1; D ambiguous. This CDR3 spans 14 amino acids. Deletions cut 1 base from V and 8 bases from J, with 12 bases between. Germline CDR1 reads SGHAT; CDR2 reads FQNNGV. For the CDR3, the DNA is TGTGCCAGCAGCTTAGTTACATATTACGATGAGCAGTTCTTC. It codes for CASSLVTYYDEQFF.

Details on this clonotype: One end of the junction does not line up with germline, which may come from a read error. The chain uses TRBV10-3 and TRBJ1-5, with 10 positions matching TRBD1. The germline gives CDR1 ENHRY, CDR2 SYGVKD. This CDR3 has 15 amino acids. As DNA, the CDR3 is TGTGCCACCAGTGAGTCTGGACAGGGGGTTCAGCCCCAGCATTTT. Amino acid sequence: CATSESGQGVQPQHF.

This clonotype was seen only a few times. The gene calls are TRBV5-6 and TRBJ2-1, with 11 nucleotides matching TRBD2. V gave up 5 bases and J gave up 4 bases; unmatched junction bases: 14. The germline gives CDR1 SGHDT, CDR2 YYEEEE. This CDR3 is built from 18 residues. For the CDR3, the DNA is TGTGCCAGCAGACTACTCGGGACTAGCGGCGACCCTTACAATGAGCAGTTCTTC. This translates into CASRLLGTSGDPYNEQFF.

At least ten counts were recorded for this clonotype. The V call is TRBV13, the J call TRBJ2-7; 8 nucleotides agree with TRBD2. The V gene end was trimmed by 0 bases and the J gene end by 1 base; junction bases not matched to a gene: 5. Germline loops: CDR1 PRHDT, CDR2 FYEKMQ (reference sequence). This CDR3 comprises 16 residues. CDR3 amino acids: CASSLGGGARSYEQYF. DNA of the CDR3: TGTGCCAGCAGCTTAGGCGGGGGGGCCCGATCCTACGAGCAGTACTTC.

The chain couples TRBV7-9 to TRBJ2-1, with D possibly called TRBD1 or TRBD2 (5 bases each). Trimming took off 5 bases at V and 6 bases at J, with 11 bases between the two ends. The CDR3 has 13 amino acids. CDR1 is SEHNR, CDR2 FQNEAQ, per germline (reference sequence). The CDR3 reads CASSGDLTNEQFF. The CDR3 DNA reads as TGTGCCAGCAGCGGGGACCTTACCAATGAGCAGTTCTTC.

This clonotype was found many times. This chain joins TRBV7-9 and TRBJ2-2; a weak D match, TRBD1 (5 bases). V dropped 5 bases and J dropped 5 bases, with 15 bases sitting between them. There are 15 residues in the CDR3. Germline loops: CDR1 SEHNR, CDR2 FQNEAQ (reference sequence). The CDR3 nucleotides read TGTGCCAGCAGCAACACACAGGATGGGACCGGGGAGCTGTTTTTT. Translated: CASSNTQDGTGELFF.

This clonotype showed up many times. The chain uses TRBV14 and TRBJ2-7; 11 bases line up with TRBD2. Germline-derived CDR1 and CDR2 are SGHDN and FVKESK. The CDR3 extends over 20 amino acids. Trimming removed 1 base from V and 6 bases from J; junction bases left unmatched: 20. CDR3 region: CASSQVGLAGGGLGFVEQYF. The CDR3 DNA follows: TGTGCCAGCAGCCAAGTCGGTCTAGCGGGAGGCGGGCTCGGGTTTGTCGAGCAGTACTTC.

The rearrangement uses TRBV29-1 and TRBJ2-7; D tentatively reads TRBD1 or TRBD2 (5 bases each). CDR1 and CDR2 (germline): SQVTM, ANQGSEA. The CDR3 covers 12 residues. The V end lost 6 bases, the J end lost 6 bases, and 15 bases lay between the germline ends. DNA for the CDR3: TGCAGCGTAGAATACTATGGGGGCGAGCAGTACTTC. It encodes CSVEYYGGEQYF.

This clonotype was counted only a few times. V is TRBV7-9 and J is TRBJ1-6; no firm D call. This CDR3 comprises 15 residues. V was clipped by 3 bases and J by 7 bases, with 13 bases between them. The germline V gene has CDR1 SEHNR and CDR2 FQNEAQ (reference sequence). CDR3 DNA: TGTGCCAGCAGCTTGCTCCAAGGCCCGAATTCACCCCTCCACTTT. This encodes CASSLLQGPNSPLHF.

This clonotype appeared a few times. The chain joins TRBV10-3 to TRBJ2-3; 13 bases fit TRBD2. The V gene's germline CDR1 is ENHRY and CDR2 SYGVKD. The J segment lost 1 base and the V segment lost 6 bases, leaving 7 bases of the junction unmatched. The CDR3 covers 17 residues. The DNA for the CDR3 is TGTGCCATCAGCTCGACTAGCGGGAGGTCGGGCACAGATACGCAGTATTTT. Its protein product is CAISSTSGRSGTDTQYF.

This clonotype was counted between two and nine times. The V call is TRBV21-1, the J call TRBJ1-5. TRBV21-1 is designated a pseudogene. CDR3 length equals 13 residues. DNA for the CDR3: TGTGCCAGCAGCAACGCCCTAAGGGAGCCCCAGCATTTT. Encoded protein: CASSNALREPQHF.

Comment on this clonotype: A much larger clone sits a single nucleotide away, making a read error possible. CDR3 residues: CANSQEEVTTWDLNTEAFF. In nucleotides, the CDR3 is TGTGCCAACAGCCAAGAAGAGGTCACGACGTGGGACCTGAACACTGAAGCTTTCTTT. The V gene is TRBV14, the J gene TRBJ1-1, with TRBD1 as a possible D gene (5 bases). This CDR3 has 19 amino acids. CDR1 and CDR2 from the germline V gene are SGHDN and FVKESK.